This T cell receptor beta chain was profiled in a study of cytomegalovirus exposure and HLA in healthy donors. PCR amplification relied on 60 Vbeta primers (plus 13 Jbeta primers). The data were produced by immunoSEQ multiplex PCR, yet TCRdb's version contains in-frame clones alone and is incomplete. Of more than 85,000 clones in the sample, 83% were seen once. The germline V gene encodes CDR1 MDHEN and CDR2 SYDVKM. This CDR3 contains 14 residues. The V end lost 3 bases, the J end lost 8 bases, and 13 bases lay between the germline ends. Sequencing was done on a sample of PBMCs. This receptor was obtained from a man younger than 30 in good health and CMV-seronegative. The V and J genes are TRBV28 and TRBJ1-4; D not certain. DNA of the CDR3: TGTGCCAGCAGTTTGGAGAGGCAGTGGGAAAAACTGTTTTTT. As protein: CASSLERQWEKLFF.